One sample yielded the 31 T cell receptor beta chains listed below, sequenced in a study of blood T cell repertoires in COVID-19. The method was immunoSEQ multiplex PCR; TCRdb's version includes in-frame clones alone and lacks a portion of them. The sample yields some 100,000 clones, about 84% seen once. The sample taken for sequencing was peripheral blood. These receptors all come from a man between 60 and 75 years old with acute or convalescent COVID-19.

The genes are TRBV5-1 and TRBJ1-4; 12 bases match TRBD1. CDR3 length: 15 amino acids. Trimming cost V 4 bases and J 9 bases; bases outside gene matches: 7. Germline V gene lookup returns CDR1 SGHRS and CDR2 YFSETQ. Written as DNA, the CDR3 is TGCGCCAGCAGCCCAGGGACAGGGGGCAACAAAAAACTGTTTTTT. Its protein is CASSPGTGGNKKLFF.

The V call is TRBV14, the J call TRBJ2-7; the match to TRBD1 covers 8 bases. The CDR3 loop spans 14 amino acids. The J segment lost 7 bases and the V segment lost 2 bases, leaving 7 bases of the junction unmatched. The germline gives CDR1 SGHDN, CDR2 FVKESK. The CDR3: CASSQFGQGREQYF. The CDR3 region has the DNA TGTGCCAGCAGCCAATTCGGACAGGGACGGGAGCAGTACTTC.

The rearrangement uses TRBV5-1 and TRBJ1-2, with D tentatively TRBD1 (5 bases). Trimming pared 4 bases from V and 6 bases from J, leaving 16 bases between. Germline CDR1 is SGHRS and CDR2 is YFSETQ. The CDR3 is 14 amino acids. CDR3 protein: CASSPGGAGNGYTF. The CDR3 DNA reads TGCGCCAGCAGCCCCGGAGGGGCAGGGAATGGCTACACCTTC.

A single count supports this clone. The chain joins TRBV6-1 to TRBJ1-1; D remains unclear. There are 13 residues in the CDR3. Deletions cut 0 bases from V and 5 bases from J, with 7 bases between. Germline CDR1 reads MNHNS; CDR2 reads SASEGT. CDR3 in DNA: TGTGCCAGCAGTGAAGCAGATCGGACTGAAGCTTTCTTT. This sequence encodes CASSEADRTEAFF.

This clone was detected once. The chain couples TRBV7-2 to TRBJ2-1; D is possibly TRBD1 (6 bases). Deletions cut 3 bases from V and 9 bases from J, with 18 bases between. The CDR3 is 15 residues long. Germline assignment: CDR1 SGHTA and CDR2 FQGNSA. CDR3 sequence: CASSFTWSGEREQFF. The CDR3, as DNA: TGTGCCAGCAGCTTTACTTGGTCAGGGGAACGTGAGCAGTTCTTC. The full variable domain, with the rest looked up from reference TRBV7-2 and TRBJ2-1, is GAGVSQSPSNKVTEKGKDVELRCDPISGHTALYWYRQSLGQGLEFLIYFQGNSAPDKSGLPSDRFSAERTGGSVSTLTIQRTQQEDSAVYLCASSFTWSGEREQFFGPGTRLTVL.

This chain connects TRBV6-2 or TRBV6-3 to TRBJ2-7; the D gene is possibly TRBD1 (7 bases). Looked up from germline, CDR1 is MNHEY and CDR2 is SVGEGT. The CDR3 covers 14 residues. Trimming stripped 2 bases from V and 3 bases from J, with 11 bases between. Written as DNA, the CDR3 is TGTGCCAGCAGTTACAGGAGGGGGCTCTACGAGCAGTACTTC. This encodes CASSYRRGLYEQYF.

V usage is TRBV5-5 and J usage is TRBJ1-4; 8 bases are a match to TRBD1. This CDR3 has 15 amino acids. From germline, CDR1 is SGHKS and CDR2 YYEKEE (reference sequence). The ends lost 0 bases at V and 10 bases at J; junction bases unmatched: 8. CDR3 loop: CASSLGTGREGKLFF. In DNA, the CDR3 is TGTGCCAGCAGCTTGGGGACAGGGCGGGAAGGAAAACTGTTTTTT.

This chain uses TRBV28 with TRBJ2-5; a possible D gene is TRBD1 (6 bases). The V and J ends lost 5 bases and 2 bases respectively, with 12 bases between them. Germline-derived CDR1 and CDR2 are MDHEN and SYDVKM. There are 14 residues in the CDR3. CDR3 DNA sequence: TGTGCCAGCAGTATAGGACAGTTTCAAGAGACCCAGTACTTC. This codes for CASSIGQFQETQYF.

A single count supports this clone. This rearrangement joins TRBV10-3 to TRBJ1-1; 9 bases map to TRBD1. Germline trimming cut 4 bases from V and 0 bases from J; bases unmatched to any gene: 0. Germline V CDR1 and CDR2: ENHRY, SYGVKD. This CDR3 has 14 amino acids. CDR3 amino acids: CAISGDRVNTEAFF. The CDR3, as DNA: TGTGCCATCAGTGGGGACAGGGTGAACACTGAAGCTTTCTTT.

This chain joins TRBV5-1 and TRBJ1-1; D unresolved. V was shortened by 3 bases and J by 2 bases, with 14 bases between the two germline ends. In germline, CDR1 is SGHRS, CDR2 YFSETQ. The CDR3 is made up of 15 amino acids. The CDR3 here is CASSYRGRENTEAFF. DNA for the CDR3: TGCGCCAGCAGCTACCGCGGACGGGAAAACACTGAAGCTTTCTTT.

The rearrangement links TRBV6-2 or TRBV6-3 to TRBJ2-3; 10 bases align to TRBD2. Trimming at V came to 6 bases and at J to 6 bases, leaving 15 bases not matched to a gene. The CDR3 sequence is 17 residues long. Germline assignment: CDR1 MNHEY and CDR2 SVGEGT. CDR3 bases: TGTGCCAGCAGCTATCTAGCGGGAGATGGTATTGAGGATACGCAGTATTTT. Translated: CASSYLAGDGIEDTQYF.

This chain connects TRBV7-2 to TRBJ2-4, with 7 bases identical to TRBD2. The junction had 6 bases not matched to a gene; V was cut back by 4 bases and J by 9 bases. CDR1 is SGHTA and CDR2 is FQGNSA in the germline V gene. This CDR3 contains 13 residues. The CDR3 DNA follows: TGTGCCAGCAGCTCCACTTGGACTAGCATTCAGTACTTC. This gives the protein CASSSTWTSIQYF.

The V and J genes are TRBV5-4 and TRBJ2-7; 12 nucleotides align to TRBD2. Germline V CDR1 and CDR2: SGHNT, YYREEE (reference sequence). Trimming removed 2 bases from V and 4 bases from J; junction bases left unmatched: 4. The CDR3 contains 15 residues. CDR3: CASSFLAGGPYEQYF. CDR3 in DNA: TGTGCCAGCAGCTTCCTAGCGGGAGGGCCGTACGAGCAGTACTTC.

The chain uses TRBV10-3 and TRBJ1-5, with TRBD1 matching over 7 bases. CDR3 length: 14 residues. After removal of 0 bases from V and 8 bases from J, the junction contained 4 bases not matched to a gene. Germline V CDR1 and CDR2: ENHRY, SYGVKD. The CDR3 region has the DNA TGTGCCATCAGTGAGTCAACAGGGGCGAAGCCCCAGCATTTT. Its translation: CAISESTGAKPQHF.

The V call is TRBV3-1 (or the pseudogene TRBV3-2), the J call TRBJ1-5, with 10 bases identical to TRBD1. V lost 1 base and J lost 7; bases outside the gene matches: 7. This CDR3 comprises 16 residues. Germline CDR1 LGHDT, CDR2 YNNKEL (reference sequence). The CDR3 DNA sequence: TGTGCCAGCAGCCAAGGTTTGACAGGGGGCGAGCAGCCCCAGCATTTT. It encodes CASSQGLTGGEQPQHF.

The chain links TRBV18 to TRBJ1-5; 12 bases agree with TRBD1. Germline CDR1 reads KGHSH; CDR2 reads LQKENI. V shed 5 bases, J shed 6 bases, and the junction held 11 bases outside the gene matches. This CDR3 has 17 residues. The CDR3 DNA follows: TGTGCCAGCTCAGGCGGGACAGGGGGCGCGTTGATTCAGCCCCAGCATTTT. This translates into CASSGGTGGALIQPQHF.

This clone was counted a single time. V gene TRBV6-4 combines with J gene TRBJ2-3; weak D call: TRBD2 (6 bases). V lost 5 bases to trimming and J lost 3 bases, with 9 bases between them. The length of the CDR3 is 13 residues. Per germline, CDR1 MRHNA and CDR2 SNTAGT. CDR3: CASSMGLTDTQYF. The CDR3 region has the DNA TGTGCCAGCAGTATGGGACTTACAGATACGCAGTATTTT.

This rearrangement joins TRBV4-1 to TRBJ2-5; 10 bases are a match to TRBD2. The germline V gene has CDR1 MGHRA and CDR2 YSYEKL. The CDR3 is 16 residues long. The J segment lost 3 bases and the V segment lost 2 bases, leaving 6 bases of the junction unmatched. The CDR3 region has the DNA TGCGCCAGCAGCCAACTGGGACTAGCGCAAGAAGAGACCCAGTACTTC. Its protein is CASSQLGLAQEETQYF.

The chain carries TRBV2 and TRBJ1-4; 11 bases match TRBD1. The germline gives CDR1 SNHLY, CDR2 FYNNEI. This CDR3 region has 12 residues. Trimming removed 11 bases from V and 7 bases from J; junction bases left unmatched: 3. The CDR3 nucleotides read TGTGCCGCGGGACAGGGGGGTGAAAAACTGTTTTTT. It is translated as CAAGQGGEKLFF. Together with reference TRBV2 and TRBJ1-4, the CDR3 gives the full variable domain: EPEVTQTPSHQVTQMGQEVILRCVPISNHLYFYWYRQILGQKVEFLVSFYNNEISEKSEIFDDQFSVERPDGSNFTLKIRSTKLEDSAMYFCAAGQGGEKLFFGSGTQLSVL.

The V and J genes are TRBV18 and TRBJ2-1; the match to TRBD1 covers 8 bases. This CDR3 spans 16 amino acids. Trimming removed 2 bases from V and 2 bases from J; junction bases left unmatched: 5. CDR1 is KGHSH and CDR2 is LQKENI in the germline V gene. This CDR3 is CASSPNHRGTYNEQFF. The CDR3 DNA follows: TGTGCCAGCTCACCAAACCACAGGGGGACCTACAATGAGCAGTTCTTC.

This clone was picked up one time. This rearrangement joins TRBV19 to TRBJ2-7; 9 bases match TRBD2. This CDR3 comprises 13 residues. Germline CDR1 LNHDA, CDR2 SQIVND (reference sequence). The V and J ends lost 11 bases and 4 bases, in that order; junction bases with no gene match: 9. CDR3 bases: TGTGCCTCCCGACTAGCGGACAGATACGAGCAGTACTTC. Encoded protein: CASRLADRYEQYF.

This chain links TRBV10-2 with TRBJ2-1, with 14 bases identical to TRBD2. The CDR3 consists of 16 residues. The V and J ends lost 8 bases and 8 bases, in that order; junction bases with no gene match: 11. Germline V lookup: CDR1 WSHSY, CDR2 SAAADI. CDR3 protein: CASRETGTSGSHEQFF. The CDR3 DNA reads as TGCGCCAGCCGAGAAACCGGGACTAGCGGGAGTCATGAGCAGTTCTTC.

J is TRBJ2-7 and V is TRBV6-2 or TRBV6-3; TRBD1 matches at 8 bases. Germline CDR1 is MNHEY and CDR2 is SVGEGT. V shed 5 bases, J shed 2 bases, and the junction held 5 bases outside the gene matches. The CDR3 consists of 14 residues. The CDR3: CASSSTGGAYEQYF. The CDR3 DNA is TGTGCCAGCAGTAGTACAGGGGGAGCCTACGAGCAGTACTTC.

The chain links TRBV7-2 to TRBJ2-3; unclear D gene. Trimming left V 3 bases short and J 2 bases short, with 9 bases between. The CDR3 is 14 residues long. Germline V CDR1 and CDR2: SGHTA, FQGNSA. The CDR3 loop reads CASSLGAITDTQYF. The CDR3 DNA reads as TGTGCCAGCAGCTTGGGCGCCATCACAGATACGCAGTATTTT.

The chain recombines TRBV13 with TRBJ2-7, with D possibly being TRBD2 (5 bases). The CDR3 runs 14 residues. V shed 5 bases and J shed 3 bases, with 14 bases lying between them. Germline loops: CDR1 PRHDT, CDR2 FYEKMQ (reference sequence). Here the CDR3 reads CASSPQFSGYEQYF. In nucleotides, the CDR3 is TGTGCCAGCAGCCCCCAATTCAGCGGCTACGAGCAGTACTTC.

The chain uses TRBV27 and TRBJ2-3, with 9 nucleotides matching TRBD1. CDR1 is MNHEY, CDR2 SMNVEV, per germline (reference sequence). V dropped 4 bases and J dropped 0; count of bases not matched to a gene: 5. The CDR3 has 16 amino acids. CDR3 sequence (DNA): TGTGCCAGCAGTTCCATACAGGGGGCGAGCACAGATACGCAGTATTTT. Translating it yields CASSSIQGASTDTQYF.

The chain employs TRBV11-2 and TRBJ2-1; TRBD2 matches 13 bases. Germline V gene sequence: CDR1 SGHAT, CDR2 FQNNGV. This CDR3 is 16 amino acids long. J gave up 4 bases and V 5 bases, and 5 bases lay outside the gene matches. The CDR3 loop reads CASSTGLAGSYNEQFF. The CDR3 DNA follows: TGTGCCAGCAGCACGGGACTAGCGGGAAGTTACAATGAGCAGTTCTTC.

This sequence joins TRBV28 and TRBJ2-7, with TRBD1 matching 8 bases. Germline V gene lookup returns CDR1 MDHEN and CDR2 SYDVKM. V was pared by 6 bases and J by 3 bases, with 4 bases of the junction left unmatched. This CDR3 region has 13 residues. CDR3 amino acids: CASRRQGYYEQYF. DNA for the CDR3: TGTGCCAGCAGAAGACAGGGGTACTACGAGCAGTACTTC.

The chain joins TRBV12-3 or TRBV12-4 to TRBJ1-4; D is unclear. The CDR3 sequence is 13 residues long. V was clipped by 1 base and J by 11 bases, with 11 bases between them. CDR3 nucleotide sequence: TGTGCCAGCAGTTTAGTCGAGGGATTTAAACTGTTTTTT. Translating gives CASSLVEGFKLFF.

The V gene is TRBV10-2, the J gene TRBJ2-3; tentative D call: TRBD1 (6 bases). Germline lookup yields CDR1 WSHSY and CDR2 SAAADI. There are 12 residues in the CDR3. Between the trimmed V and J ends, which lost 7 bases and 3 bases, there was a span of 8 bases. In DNA, the CDR3 is TGCGCCAGCAAGCAGGGGACAGATACGCAGTATTTT. It encodes CASKQGTDTQYF.

The chain has TRBV7-9 and TRBJ2-2, with a possible D match to TRBD2 (6 bases). The CDR3 contains 19 residues. Germline-derived CDR1 and CDR2 are SEHNR and FQNEAQ (reference sequence). V gave up 0 bases and J gave up 2 bases, with 19 bases separating them. CDR3: CASSLALGAGDQNTGELFF. The DNA of the CDR3 is TGTGCCAGCAGCTTAGCGCTGGGAGCGGGCGACCAAAACACCGGGGAGCTGTTTTTT.